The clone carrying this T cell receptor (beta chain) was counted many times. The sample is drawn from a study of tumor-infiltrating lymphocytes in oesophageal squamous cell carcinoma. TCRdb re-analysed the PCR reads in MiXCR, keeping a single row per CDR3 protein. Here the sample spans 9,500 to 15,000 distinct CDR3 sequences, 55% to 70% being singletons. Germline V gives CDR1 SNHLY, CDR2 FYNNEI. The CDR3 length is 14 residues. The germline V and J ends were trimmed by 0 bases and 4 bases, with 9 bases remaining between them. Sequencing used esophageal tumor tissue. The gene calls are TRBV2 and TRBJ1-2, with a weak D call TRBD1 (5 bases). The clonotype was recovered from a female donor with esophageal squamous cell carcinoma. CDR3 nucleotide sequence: TGTGCCAGCAGTGAAGCGTCAGGGAGCTATGGCTACACCTTC. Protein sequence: CASSEASGSYGYTF.